This T cell receptor beta chain was observed in a study of response to subunit inactivated influenza vaccine. Germline CDR1 reads SGHTA; CDR2 reads FQGNSA. This CDR3 is 15 amino acids long. Trimming at V came to 7 bases and at J to 3 bases, leaving 12 bases not matched to a gene. TCRdb re-called the RT-PCR reads through MiXCR, storing one row per CDR3 protein. The table includes 500,000 to 600,000 distinct CDR3 sequences, approximately 12% detected once. Findings and limits, study-wide: T cells newly recruited by each seasonal influenza vaccination are few, the authors suggested.

This clonotype was counted between two and nine times. Its target is not known. Sequencing used PBMCs from blood, obtained on the day of vaccination. The chain uses TRBV7-2 and TRBJ2-7; 7 nucleotides match TRBD2. This clonotype was sampled from a man aged 50-59 years who received an inactivated influenza vaccine. Here the CDR3 DNA reads TGTGCCAGCACCTCGTCGCGCGGGAGCAACTACGAGCAGTACTTC. This translates into CASTSSRGSNYEQYF.